The 21 T cell receptor beta chains in this list originate from one sample, sequenced in a study of CD8 T cells in ankylosing spondylitis. Study-level points and caveats: Among TCR beta sequences, a motif of several highly homologous variants appeared characteristic of ankylosing spondylitis blood.

These TCRs' antigens remain unknown. One entry per CDR3 protein results from TCRdb running MiXCR on the 5' RACE reads. Seen here are some 400,000 distinct CDR3 sequences, more than 20% observed once, and the top ten hold about 17%. Sequenced: blood, either unsorted or a sorted T cell fraction (not recorded which). These receptors originate from a male donor with ankylosing spondylitis.

The chain joins TRBV28 to TRBJ1-5, with 9 bases that match TRBD1. The V segment lost 5 bases and the J segment 7 bases; nucleotides outside the gene matches: 9. Germline loops: CDR1 MDHEN, CDR2 SYDVKM. The CDR3 is 15 amino acids. CDR3 region: CASSVTGGAGQPQHF. In DNA form, the CDR3 reads TGTGCCAGCAGTGTTACAGGGGGCGCAGGGCAGCCCCAGCATTTT.

This clonotype was seen a few times. The V gene is TRBV5-1, the J gene TRBJ2-7; TRBD1 is a possible D gene (5 bases). Germline-derived CDR1 and CDR2 are SGHRS and YFSETQ. The CDR3 has 17 residues. Trimming took off 3 bases at V and 1 base at J, with 20 bases between the two ends. For the CDR3, the DNA is TGCGCCAGCAGCTCCGGACGTGATGGGGCCGGGTCCTACGAGCAGTACTTC. Amino acids: CASSSGRDGAGSYEQYF.

The chain uses TRBV6-1 and TRBJ2-7; a possible D gene is TRBD1 (9 bases). Germline CDR1 is MNHNS and CDR2 is SASEGT. There are 15 residues in the CDR3. Trimming removed 8 bases from V and 6 bases from J, with 23 bases in between. The CDR3 DNA is TGTGCCAGCGACCCGGGGGGGACAGGGTGGGGCGAGCAGTACTTC. The encoded protein is CASDPGGTGWGEQYF.

The chain couples TRBV28 to TRBJ2-5, with D possibly being TRBD1 (5 bases). Trimming pared 4 bases from V and 1 base from J, leaving 10 bases between. CDR3 length: 14 amino acids. Germline V gene data show CDR1 as MDHEN and CDR2 as SYDVKM. CDR3 DNA: TGTGCCAGCAGTTCCCCGACAGTCCAAGAGACCCAGTACTTC. Translating it yields CASSSPTVQETQYF.

In its sample, this clonotype was seen once. This chain uses TRBV9 with TRBJ1-4; D might be TRBD1 (5 bases). Between the trimmed V and J ends, which lost 0 bases and 0 bases, there was a span of 9 bases. Looked up from germline, CDR1 is SGDLS and CDR2 is YYNGEE. This CDR3 has 16 residues. CDR3 DNA sequence: TGTGCCAGCAGCGTAGGACAGCTTGCAACTAATGAAAAACTGTTTTTT. This gives the protein CASSVGQLATNEKLFF.

The genes are TRBV4-1 and TRBJ2-1, with D possibly being TRBD2 (5 bases). V lost 3 bases to trimming and J lost 2 bases, with 8 bases between them. This CDR3 has 14 residues. From germline, CDR1 is MGHRA and CDR2 YSYEKL. CDR3 amino acids: CASSQTTAYNEQFF. CDR3 nucleotide sequence: TGCGCCAGCAGCCAGACTACCGCCTACAATGAGCAGTTCTTC.

This clonotype appeared a few times. The J gene is TRBJ2-3, the V gene TRBV5-1; 7 nucleotides agree with TRBD1. Per the germline V gene, CDR1 is SGHRS and CDR2 is YFSETQ. V dropped 6 bases and J dropped 1; count of bases not matched to a gene: 8. The CDR3 sequence is 15 residues long. The CDR3 coding sequence is TGCGCCAGCATCGAGGGGGCGAGCGGCACAGATACGCAGTATTTT. Its translation is CASIEGASGTDTQYF.

This clonotype was recorded a few times. The V call is TRBV6-2 or TRBV6-3, the J call TRBJ2-2; the D gene is possibly TRBD2 (5 bases). CDR1 MNHEY and CDR2 SVGEGT come from the germline V gene. The CDR3 is made up of 16 amino acids. V gave up 6 bases and J gave up 5 bases, with 19 bases separating them. CDR3 in amino acids: CASRPSGNPGTGELFF. The CDR3 bases are TGTGCCAGCAGACCCTCGGGGAACCCCGGAACCGGGGAGCTGTTTTTT.

The sample holds a few counts of this clonotype. The V gene is TRBV20-1, the J gene TRBJ2-1; no reliable D call. Germline CDR1 and CDR2: DFQATT and SNEGSKA (reference sequence). The CDR3 runs to 16 residues. The V end was cut by 0 bases, the J end by 1 base, with 13 bases between. In DNA form, the CDR3 reads TGCAGTGCTAGAGATCACCGAGCTCAGTCCTACAATGAGCAGTTCTTC. Protein: CSARDHRAQSYNEQFF.

A few counts support this clonotype. The J gene is TRBJ2-7, the V gene TRBV5-1; D not certain. The CDR3 length is 15 residues. CDR1 is SGHRS and CDR2 is YFSETQ in the germline V gene. V lost 0 bases and J 2 bases, leaving 12 bases between the germline ends. This chain's CDR3 is CASSLEGAQAYEQYF. The CDR3 DNA reads as TGCGCCAGCAGCTTGGAAGGCGCCCAGGCCTACGAGCAGTACTTC.

This clonotype was picked up a small number of times. This chain links TRBV18 with TRBJ2-1; TRBD1 might be the D (5 bases). The length of the CDR3 is 14 residues. V lost 3 bases and J 5 bases, leaving 11 bases between the germline ends. Per germline, CDR1 KGHSH and CDR2 LQKENI. The CDR3 region is CASSPVTDHNEQFF. DNA of the CDR3: TGTGCCAGCTCACCTGTGACAGACCACAATGAGCAGTTCTTC.

V is TRBV29-1 and J is TRBJ2-5; D is ambiguous. CDR1 is SQVTM and CDR2 is ANQGSEA in the germline V gene. CDR3 length: 10 residues. The germline V and J ends were trimmed by 7 bases and 3 bases, with 6 bases remaining between them. CDR3 region: CSGAEETQYF. CDR3 in DNA: TGCAGCGGGGCAGAAGAGACCCAGTACTTC.

CDR3 coding DNA: TGTGCCAGCAGAACAGGACTAGCGGGAGCAGCAAGTGAGCAGTTCTTC. Its protein is CASRTGLAGAASEQFF. The gene calls are TRBV6-1 and TRBJ2-1; TRBD2 matches 13 bases. Germline V gene sequence: CDR1 MNHNS, CDR2 SASEGT. The CDR3 totals 16 residues. V dropped 6 bases and J dropped 9; count of bases not matched to a gene: 11.

This clonotype has a handful of counts. The V gene is TRBV5-1, the J gene TRBJ2-3; the D is unclear. From germline, CDR1 is SGHRS and CDR2 YFSETQ. The CDR3 length is 16 residues. Between the trimmed V and J ends, which lost 4 bases and 2 bases, there was a span of 17 bases. The CDR3 region is CASSLSTVGYTDTQYF. The CDR3 region has the DNA TGCGCCAGCAGCCTGAGTACGGTGGGCTACACAGATACGCAGTATTTT.

J is TRBJ2-7 and V is TRBV27; 7 nucleotides agree with TRBD2. The CDR3 sequence is 15 residues long. V dropped 6 bases and J dropped 2; count of bases not matched to a gene: 10. Looked up from germline, CDR1 is MNHEY and CDR2 is SMNVEV (reference sequence). The CDR3 reads CASSPRREEPYEQYF. The DNA for the CDR3 is TGTGCCAGCAGCCCCCGACGGGAGGAACCCTACGAGCAGTACTTC.

This clonotype was counted between two and nine times. This sequence joins TRBV21-1 and TRBJ2-4; the table's D gene call, TRBD2, was not cross checked with the DNA. TRBV21-1 is recorded as a pseudogene. This CDR3 comprises 16 residues. CDR3 amino acids: CASRRGTSGRVNIQYF. The CDR3 DNA reads as TGTGCCAGCCGCCGAGGGACTAGCGGGAGGGTAAACATTCAGTACTTC.

In this sample, this clonotype turned up a few times. This chain joins TRBV6-2 or TRBV6-3 and TRBJ1-5; D is ambiguous. This CDR3 comprises 14 residues. Per the germline V gene, CDR1 is MNHEY and CDR2 is SVGEGT. V lost 6 bases and J lost 0, with 9 bases in between. CDR3 amino acids: CASRPRGSNQPQHF. CDR3 nucleotides: TGTGCCAGCAGACCGCGGGGTAGCAATCAGCCCCAGCATTTT.

This clonotype has at least ten counts. J is TRBJ2-5 and V is TRBV4-3; no definite D call. V was shortened by 1 base and J by 7 bases, with 13 bases between the two germline ends. The CDR3 is made up of 14 amino acids. Germline V CDR1 and CDR2: LGHNA, YSLEER. CDR3 nucleotides: TGCGCCAGCAGCCAAGCGTCAGGCTACGGGACCCAGTACTTC. It specifies CASSQASGYGTQYF.

This clonotype has a handful of counts. The rearrangement links TRBV4-2 to TRBJ2-5; D is undetermined. The V end was cut by 1 base, the J end by 1 base, with 10 bases between. The CDR3 is made up of 15 amino acids. Germline V gives CDR1 LGHNA, CDR2 YNFKEQ. The CDR3 region is CASSQVRGTQETQYF. In DNA, the CDR3 is TGTGCCAGCAGCCAAGTACGCGGAACCCAAGAGACCCAGTACTTC.

Comment on this clonotype: An end of the junction differs from the germline gene, which may be a read error. This chain links TRBV7-6 with TRBJ2-2; D gene ambiguous. From germline, CDR1 is SGHVS and CDR2 FNYEAQ. The CDR3 loop spans 13 amino acids. Here the CDR3 reads CASSLEATGELFF. The CDR3 nucleotides read TGTGCCAGCAGCTTAGAGGCCACCGGAGAGCTGTTTTTT. Supplemented by reference TRBV7-6 and TRBJ2-2, the full variable domain reads GAGVSQSPRYKVTKRGQDVALRCDPISGHVSLYWYRQALGQGPEFLTYFNYEAQQDKSGLPNDRFSAERPEGSISTLTIQRTEQRDSAMYRCASSLEATGELFFGEGSRLTVL.

This clonotype appeared many times. The rearrangement uses TRBV5-1 and TRBJ2-5; 7 bases line up with TRBD1. V trimming: 4 bases; J trimming: 2 bases; junction bases outside the gene matches: 5. The CDR3 extends over 14 amino acids. Germline CDR1 SGHRS, CDR2 YFSETQ. The CDR3, as DNA: TGCGCCAGCAGCAAGGGACAGCCACAAGAGACCCAGTACTTC. This codes for CASSKGQPQETQYF. Complete variable domain (other parts from reference TRBV5-1 and TRBJ2-5): KAGVTQTPRYLIKTRGQQVTLSCSPISGHRSVSWYQQTPGQGLQFLFEYFSETQRNKGNFPGRFSGRQFSNSRSEMNVSTLELGDSALYLCASSKGQPQETQYFGPGTRLLVL.